This T cell receptor (beta chain) appears in the sequencing data of a study of cytomegalovirus exposure and HLA in healthy donors. To note about this clone: Its antigen is still unknown.

V was trimmed by 4 bases and J by 5 bases, leaving 18 bases between them. Germline CDR1 is SGDLS and CDR2 is YYNGEE. The CDR3 spans 15 residues. The PCR ran on 60 Vbeta and 13 Jbeta primers. Data came from immunoSEQ multiplex PCR; TCRdb stores just in-frame clones and leaves some out. This sample has over 90,000 clones, with 65% to 85% found just once. Study findings and constraints: Reports credit the classifier with highly specific, highly sensitive diagnosis of cytomegalovirus status. Compared with the roughly 700-donor mean, an Asian-associated ancestry cluster reportedly had fewer N-insertions, according to a later analysis. Across donors, sequencing depth was assumed by presence/absence analyses to be roughly uniform. One variant, a missense change in DCLRE1C, was linked in a later analysis to TCR beta V- and J-gene trimming.

J is TRBJ2-5 and V is TRBV9; D is unclear. The sequence was obtained from a woman in her sixties in good health and CMV-seropositive. The specimen sequenced was PBMCs. Written as DNA, the CDR3 is TGTGCCAGCAGCCCGCGTAGATCAGGCGAGGAGACCCAGTACTTC. The encoded protein is CASSPRRSGEETQYF.